These 18 T cell receptor beta chains were sequenced from one sample in a study of cytomegalovirus exposure and HLA in healthy donors. Researchers ran the PCR with 60 Vbeta and 13 Jbeta primers. Assay: immunoSEQ multiplex PCR; the TCRdb copy retains only in-frame clones and omits some. The table has some 250,000 clones, roughly four fifths seen once. Source material: PBMCs. The receptor source for this set is a woman aged 55-69 years in good health and CMV-seropositive.

The chain recombines TRBV11-1 with TRBJ2-7; 10 bases agree with TRBD2. CDR3 length: 14 amino acids. Germline CDR1 and CDR2: SGHAT and FQDESV (reference sequence). J lost 3 bases, V lost 5 bases, and 4 bases had no gene match. The CDR3 is CASSHSGRIYEQYF. The CDR3, as DNA: TGTGCCAGCAGCCATAGCGGGAGGATCTACGAGCAGTACTTC.

This clone has just one count. This chain links TRBV18 with TRBJ2-1; D remains ambiguous. The CDR3 loop spans 12 amino acids. From germline, CDR1 is KGHSH and CDR2 LQKENI. Trimming removed 1 base from V and 8 bases from J, with 6 bases in between. The CDR3 sequence: CASSPRLDEQFF. DNA of the CDR3: TGTGCCAGCTCACCACGTCTAGATGAGCAGTTCTTC.

Here the CDR3 DNA reads TGTGCCAGCAGTTTAAGCGGGAGTCTCAATGAGCAGTTCTTC. Translation gives CASSLSGSLNEQFF. J is TRBJ2-1 and V is TRBV27, with TRBD2 matching 8 bases. The CDR3 runs to 14 residues. CDR1 and CDR2 (germline): MNHEY, SMNVEV (reference sequence). V lost 2 bases and J lost 6; bases outside the gene matches: 3.

This clone has more than one count but fewer than ten. The rearrangement uses TRBV10-3 and TRBJ2-7; 8 bases are shared with TRBD1. Germline V gene lookup returns CDR1 ENHRY and CDR2 SYGVKD. The CDR3 has 11 amino acids. Trimming at V came to 5 bases and at J to 7 bases, leaving 1 base not matched to a gene. CDR3 DNA: TGTGCCATCAGTCGGACAGGGGAGCAGTACTTC. This codes for CAISRTGEQYF.

The chain employs TRBV9 and TRBJ1-4, with 11 positions matching TRBD1. The CDR3 runs to 15 residues. The germline CDR1 and CDR2 sequences are SGDLS and YYNGEE. The V gene end was trimmed by 2 bases and the J gene end by 7 bases; junction bases not matched to a gene: 4. The CDR3 DNA is TGTGCCAGCAGCGTGGGACAGGGGGGTAGTGAAAAACTGTTTTTT. Translated, it gives CASSVGQGGSEKLFF.

J is TRBJ1-4 and V is TRBV19; weak D call: TRBD1 (6 bases). V was clipped by 5 bases and J by 8 bases, with 18 bases between them. The CDR3 extends over 15 amino acids. Germline CDR1 reads LNHDA; CDR2 reads SQIVND (reference sequence). As DNA, the CDR3 is TGTGCCAGTAGTGAACAGGGATCCGCCCGAGAAAAACTGTTTTTT. This gives the protein CASSEQGSAREKLFF.

This clone was found a few times. One end of the junction varies from germline; a read error may be responsible. This sequence joins TRBV4-1 and TRBJ1-5; possible D gene TRBD1, 5 bases. From germline, CDR1 is MGHRA and CDR2 YSYEKL. The CDR3 covers 14 residues. CDR3 nucleotide sequence: TGCGCCAGCAGTCAAGATCCAGGGAATCAGCCCCAGCATTTT. Translating gives CASSQDPGNQPQHF.

J is TRBJ1-2 and V is TRBV2; no reliable D call. The CDR3 is made up of 13 amino acids. V was clipped by 7 bases and J by 4 bases, with 13 bases between them. The germline V gene encodes CDR1 SNHLY and CDR2 FYNNEI. Here the CDR3 DNA reads TGTGCCAGCACATGGGGAGTCGGCTATGGCTACACCTTC. Translated, it gives CASTWGVGYGYTF.

The chain carries TRBV30 and TRBJ1-2; TRBD1 might be the D (6 bases). The CDR3 has 11 amino acids. Germline CDR1 and CDR2: GTSNPN and SVGIG (reference sequence). The CDR3 nucleotides read TGTGCGACAGGCCCATGGAGGGGCTACACCTTC. Translating it yields CATGPWRGYTF.

This chain links TRBV13 with TRBJ1-5; D is ambiguous. Germline loops: CDR1 PRHDT, CDR2 FYEKMQ (reference sequence). The CDR3 consists of 14 residues. Trimming removed 0 bases from V and 5 bases from J, with 8 bases in between. CDR3 DNA: TGTGCCAGCAGCTTAGGAGAGGGTTATCAGCCCCAGCATTTT. Translating it yields CASSLGEGYQPQHF.

The chain carries TRBV27 and TRBJ2-7, with 12 bases identical to TRBD2. The CDR3 spans 18 residues. Germline V CDR1 and CDR2: MNHEY, SMNVEV (reference sequence). Trimming cost V 6 bases and J 4 bases; bases outside gene matches: 16. The chain's CDR3 is CASSSRASGRAGRYEQYF. The DNA of the CDR3 is TGTGCCAGCAGCTCGCGGGCTAGCGGGAGGGCCGGCAGATACGAGCAGTACTTC.

V usage is TRBV5-1 and J usage is TRBJ2-3; tentative D call: TRBD2 (5 bases). The CDR3 runs to 15 residues. Deletions cut 4 bases from V and 0 bases from J, with 12 bases between. Germline lookup yields CDR1 SGHRS and CDR2 YFSETQ. The CDR3 region is CASSQTGISTDTQYF. The CDR3 coding sequence is TGCGCCAGCAGCCAGACGGGGATTAGCACAGATACGCAGTATTTT.

The chain has TRBV4-2 and TRBJ1-3, with D possibly being TRBD1 (6 bases). V shed 0 bases and J shed 0 bases, with 9 bases lying between them. CDR3 size: 16 residues. CDR1 and CDR2 from the germline V gene are LGHNA and YNFKEQ. As DNA, the CDR3 is TGTGCCAGCAGCCAAGATCTGGACAGCTCTGGAAACACCATATATTTT. This gives the protein CASSQDLDSSGNTIYF.

The sample holds one count of this clone. The chain joins TRBV6-1 to TRBJ1-2; D is undetermined. Germline loops: CDR1 MNHNS, CDR2 SASEGT. There are 11 residues in the CDR3. Deletions cut 3 bases from V and 8 bases from J, with 7 bases between. In DNA form, the CDR3 reads TGTGCCAGCAGTGAGTCTGGCGGCTACACCTTC. Translation gives CASSESGGYTF.

The J gene is TRBJ1-5, the V gene TRBV6-5, with D perhaps matching TRBD1 (6 bases). V lost 5 bases, J lost 7 bases, and 12 bases lay in between. Germline CDR1 is MNHEY and CDR2 is SVGAGI. This CDR3 region has 13 residues. The CDR3 reads CASSKGRGQPQHF. For the CDR3, the DNA is TGTGCCAGCAGTAAAGGGAGGGGGCAGCCCCAGCATTTT.

The rearrangement links TRBV28 to TRBJ2-7; 7 bases agree with TRBD2. The CDR3 sequence is 17 residues long. V shed 1 base and J 0 bases; nucleotides not matched to a gene: 9. Germline V gene data show CDR1 as MDHEN and CDR2 as SYDVKM. CDR3 nucleotide sequence: TGTGCCAGCAGTTTATCGTTGCGAGCGGGAACCTCCTACGAGCAGTACTTC. It is translated as CASSLSLRAGTSYEQYF.

This clone has only one observation. The genes are TRBV1 and TRBJ2-1; the tabulated D call, TRBD2, remains unverified against the DNA. TRBV1 is flagged as a pseudogene. CDR3 size: 16 residues. The CDR3 DNA reads TGCACCAGCAGCCAGGGGCGGGGAGTTAAAGTTGGAGAGCAGTTCTTC. Translation gives CTSSQGRGVKVGEQFF.

The chain combines TRBV5-8 with TRBJ2-7; tentatively, D is TRBD1 (6 bases). V lost 0 bases to trimming and J lost 3 bases, with 7 bases between them. Germline-derived CDR1 and CDR2 are SGHTS and YDEGEE. The length of the CDR3 is 13 residues. The CDR3, as DNA: TGTGCCAGCAGCTTGGAAGGGGGCTACGAGCAGTACTTC. Encoded protein: CASSLEGGYEQYF. The full variable domain, completed using reference TRBV5-8 and TRBJ2-7, is EAGVTQSPTHLIKTRGQQATLRCSPISGHTSVYWYQQALGLGLQFLLWYDEGEERNRGNFPPRFSGRQFPNYSSELNVNALELEDSALYLCASSLEGGYEQYFGPGTRLTVT.